What follows describes a single TCR beta chain. This sample was taken from a study of T cell responses to AZD1222 COVID-19 vaccine. This CDR3 is 13 amino acids long. Trimming cost V 5 bases and J 6 bases, with 10 bases left between them. TCRdb's table, derived via immunoSEQ multiplex PCR, lists solely in-frame clones and lacks some. The sample includes just under 85,000 clones, 86% of them seen just once. The sequence came from an adult in good health. Sequencing was performed on peripheral blood, taken on day 0 of AZD1222 vaccination. V gene TRBV12-3 or TRBV12-4 combines with J gene TRBJ2-2, with D tentatively TRBD2 (6 bases). The CDR3 nucleotides read TGTGCCAGCAGTCTCGGGAGCCCCGGGGAGCTGTTTTTT. This sequence encodes CASSLGSPGELFF.